One sample yielded the 20 T cell receptor beta chains listed below, sequenced in a study of molecular identifiers for immune sequencing clone quantification. Using its own MiXCR run on the PCR reads, TCRdb lists one record per CDR3 protein. The repertoire includes about half a million distinct CDR3 sequences, around 21% of them detected once, and around 0.84% sits in the top ten. The sequenced material came from naive CD8+ T cells from blood, with Jurkat cell RNA spiked in. Noted subset: FACS-sorted CD8+CD4-CCR7+CD45RA+ naive T cells. Receptors were obtained from a human donor in good health. Some libraries in this study had Jurkat cell RNA spiked in.

Ten or more counts support this clonotype. The chain joins TRBV29-1 to TRBJ1-4; TRBD1 is a possible D gene (5 bases). Germline V lookup: CDR1 SQVTM, CDR2 ANQGSEA. Trimming left V 6 bases short and J 4 bases short, with 6 bases between. This CDR3 is 11 amino acids long. CDR3 sequence reads: CSVQGNEKLFF. CDR3 nucleotides: TGCAGCGTCCAGGGTAATGAAAAACTGTTTTTT.

This clonotype was observed many times. V is TRBV7-2 and J is TRBJ2-3; D perhaps matches TRBD1 (6 bases). Germline V gives CDR1 SGHTA, CDR2 FQGNSA. The CDR3 is 15 residues long. V was shortened by 7 bases and J by 4 bases, with 18 bases between the two germline ends. For the CDR3, the DNA is TGTGCCAGCACCTCCACAGGGTCTCTAGCAGATACGCAGTATTTT. This codes for CASTSTGSLADTQYF.

Ten or more counts support this clonotype. This rearrangement joins TRBV5-4 to TRBJ2-5, with 7 bases matching TRBD2. The junction had 3 bases not matched to a gene; V was cut back by 2 bases and J by 2 bases. This CDR3 has 14 amino acids. The germline V gene encodes CDR1 SGHNT and CDR2 YYREEE (reference sequence). CDR3 amino acids: CASSFLAVQETQYF. The CDR3 DNA sequence: TGTGCCAGCAGCTTTCTAGCGGTTCAAGAGACCCAGTACTTC.

A word on this clonotype: This could be a read error, since a much larger clone is one nucleotide away. The chain carries TRBV9 and TRBJ2-3; D may match TRBD1 or TRBD2 (5 bases each). The CDR3 has 16 amino acids. The V gene's germline CDR1 is SGDLS and CDR2 YYNGEE. The CDR3 protein is CASSVWGEASTGTQYF. CDR3 nucleotides: TGTGCCAGCAGCGTATGGGGAGAGGCGAGCACAGGTACGCAGTATTTT.

In this sample, this clonotype turned up a few times. The rearrangement links TRBV11-3 to TRBJ2-7, with TRBD1 as a possible D gene (6 bases). The CDR3 totals 15 residues. CDR1 SGHNT and CDR2 YENEEA come from the germline V gene. V was pared by 1 base and J by 1 base, with 11 bases between. In DNA form, the CDR3 reads TGTGCCAGCAGCTTAGGAACCGGACAGTCCTACGAGCAGTACTTC. Its protein product is CASSLGTGQSYEQYF.

This clonotype was picked up many times. The J gene is TRBJ2-3, the V gene TRBV4-3; 8 bases align to TRBD2. This CDR3 spans 17 amino acids. With V trimmed by 1 base and J by 5 bases, 11 bases remained unmatched. Per the germline V gene, CDR1 is LGHNA and CDR2 is YSLEER. The CDR3 spells CASSQVGTAGGIDTQYF. CDR3 DNA: TGCGCCAGCAGCCAAGTTGGGACTGCGGGGGGAATAGATACGCAGTATTTT.

This clonotype occurred many times. J is TRBJ2-7 and V is TRBV4-2; 11 bases align to TRBD2. This CDR3 region has 17 residues. Germline lookup yields CDR1 LGHNA and CDR2 YNFKEQ. Unmatched junction bases numbered 7, after V lost 1 base and J lost 2 bases. The CDR3 sequence: CASSQATGTSGAYEQYF. As DNA, the CDR3 is TGTGCCAGCAGCCAAGCGACGGGGACTAGCGGTGCCTACGAGCAGTACTTC.

This clonotype has only one observation. Just one base apart from a much larger clone, this may be a read error. The V call is TRBV4-1, the J call TRBJ2-1; 8 positions agree with TRBD2. Per the germline V gene, CDR1 is MGHRA and CDR2 is YSYEKL. The CDR3 loop spans 13 amino acids. Here the CDR3 DNA reads TGCGCCAGCGGCCAAGTTTTAGCGGGAGAGCAGTTCTTC. It specifies CASGQVLAGEQFF.

For this clonotype: This may arise from a read error, as a much more abundant clone is one base away. The V and J genes are TRBV9 and TRBJ1-5; no reliable D call. Germline lookup yields CDR1 SGDLS and CDR2 YYNGEE. The CDR3 runs 13 residues. The CDR3 DNA sequence: TGTGCCAGCAGCGTAGGGGCGAATCGGCCCCAGCATTTT. The encoded protein is CASSVGANRPQHF.

In the case of this clonotype: One base away lies a much larger clone, so this may be a sequencing read error. DNA for the CDR3: TGCGCCAGCAGCCAGGGGGTCAACACAGATACGCAGTGTTTT. Its protein product is CASSQGVNTDTQCF. The chain couples TRBV4-3 to TRBJ2-3, with D tentatively TRBD1 or TRBD2 (5 bases each). CDR1 and CDR2 from the germline V gene are LGHNA and YSLEER. There are 14 residues in the CDR3.

Only a few counts were recorded for this clonotype. The chain combines TRBV27 with TRBJ2-1; 9 bases agree with TRBD1. This CDR3 is 14 amino acids long. The V gene end was trimmed by 7 bases and the J gene end by 7 bases; junction bases not matched to a gene: 8. Germline CDR1 reads MNHEY; CDR2 reads SMNVEV (reference sequence). CDR3 in amino acids: CASKGTGSLNEQFF. The CDR3 coding sequence is TGTGCCAGCAAGGGGACAGGGTCCCTTAATGAGCAGTTCTTC.

Comment on this clonotype: A much larger clone differs by one base, so this may be a read error. The chain employs TRBV29-1 and TRBJ2-5; the D is unclear. Per the germline V gene, CDR1 is SQVTM and CDR2 is ANQGSEA. This CDR3 has 13 amino acids. CDR3 loop: CSAAPAYQEAQYF. Here the CDR3 DNA reads TGCAGCGCCGCTCCGGCGTACCAAGAGGCCCAGTACTTC.

Ten or more counts support this clonotype. V usage is TRBV29-1 and J usage is TRBJ2-7; weak D call: TRBD1 (6 bases). The CDR3 covers 15 residues. V gave up 5 bases and J gave up 0 bases, with 17 bases separating them. Germline values: CDR1 SQVTM, CDR2 ANQGSEA. CDR3 protein: CSVKGPWDNSYEQYF. CDR3 coding DNA: TGCAGCGTTAAGGGACCGTGGGACAACTCCTACGAGCAGTACTTC.

This clonotype was found many times. The rearrangement joins TRBV6-6 to TRBJ1-1, with 9 bases lining up with TRBD1. The V and J ends lost 7 bases and 3 bases, in that order; junction bases with no gene match: 12. The CDR3 has 16 amino acids. The germline V gene encodes CDR1 MNHNY and CDR2 SVGAGI (reference sequence). In DNA form, the CDR3 reads TGTGCCAGCAATCCACTCCTCCGGGACAGGGACACTGAAGCTTTCTTT. Protein: CASNPLLRDRDTEAFF.

The chain joins TRBV7-2 to TRBJ2-6; D ambiguous. The CDR3 covers 19 residues. V lost 1 base and J lost 1, with 17 bases in between. Germline V gene data show CDR1 as SGHTA and CDR2 as FQGNSA. The CDR3 loop is CASSLVRLLFRSGANVLTF. The CDR3 nucleotides are TGTGCCAGCAGCTTAGTTCGGCTCCTGTTTCGGTCTGGGGCCAACGTCCTGACTTTC.

This chain joins TRBV27 and TRBJ2-7, with a weak D call TRBD2 (6 bases). Per the germline V gene, CDR1 is MNHEY and CDR2 is SMNVEV (reference sequence). V was trimmed by 1 base and J by 5 bases, leaving 18 bases between them. The CDR3 spans 16 residues. CDR3 in amino acids: CASSLYGTRFSDEQYF. The CDR3 DNA sequence: TGTGCCAGCAGTTTATACGGGACTCGCTTTTCTGACGAGCAGTACTTC.

This clonotype was recorded many times. The rearrangement joins TRBV7-6 to TRBJ2-7, with D maybe TRBD1 (6 bases). CDR3 length: 13 residues. Germline V CDR1 and CDR2: SGHVS, FNYEAQ. Trimming stripped 1 base from V and 6 bases from J, with 10 bases between. CDR3 coding DNA: TGTGCCAGCAGCTTAGGGGGGCAGGGCGAGCAGTACTTC. This translates into CASSLGGQGEQYF.

This clonotype showed up just a few times. The chain combines TRBV7-9 with TRBJ2-5; 9 positions match TRBD1. The CDR3 extends over 15 amino acids. J gave up 5 bases and V 4 bases, and 8 bases lay outside the gene matches. Germline V gene data show CDR1 as SEHNR and CDR2 as FQNEAQ (reference sequence). CDR3 sequence (DNA): TGTGCCAGCAGCTCAACAGGGGGCCAAACGGAGACCCAGTACTTC. Translation: CASSSTGGQTETQYF.

This clonotype showed up just a few times. The V call is TRBV30, the J call TRBJ2-1; no clear D. Trimming took 5 bases from V and 0 from J, leaving 8 bases between them. This CDR3 is built from 13 residues. Germline V gives CDR1 GTSNPN, CDR2 SVGIG (reference sequence). CDR3 sequence (DNA): TGTGCCTGGGGCCTTAGCTCCTACAATGAGCAGTTCTTC. Amino acid sequence: CAWGLSSYNEQFF.

This clonotype was seen a few times. The J gene is TRBJ2-7, the V gene TRBV4-3; D is possibly TRBD2 (5 bases). Trimming removed 0 bases from V and 3 bases from J, with 18 bases in between. CDR3 length: 17 amino acids. Germline CDR1 LGHNA, CDR2 YSLEER. CDR3 sequence: CASSQDLAASFDYEQYF. The DNA for the CDR3 is TGCGCCAGCAGCCAAGATCTTGCGGCTAGCTTCGACTACGAGCAGTACTTC.